This TCR beta chain came from a study of T cells after yellow fever vaccination. The wider study: Fractions containing few cells were prepared with SMART-Seq v4 Ultra Low Input.

This clonotype was recorded a few times. Its antigen remains unidentified. Study findings and constraints: The booster saw the reappearance of most primary-vaccination clones (96% CD4, about 85% CD8). In FACS-sorted repertoires, abundant clonotypes from the bulk population could appear as contaminants.

Conversion of TCR transcripts into cDNA relied on 5'RACE template switching, which added a universal primer site and UMIs. TCRdb re-analysed the 5' RACE reads in MiXCR, keeping a single row per CDR3 protein. The table records a few hundred thousand distinct CDR3 sequences, about 5% of them present only once. This material consisted of CD4+ T cells sorted from PBMCs, taken on the day of the yellow fever booster vaccination. The sequence was collected from a man aged 18 to 29 who received the YFV17D yellow fever vaccine.

The CDR3 nucleotides read TGTGCCAGCAGTAGGACAGGGGTCGGGCAGCCCCAGCATTTT. Translating gives CASSRTGVGQPQHF. The chain carries TRBV6-5 and TRBJ1-5, with 9 bases matching TRBD1. Trimming at V came to 5 bases and at J to 7 bases, leaving 6 bases not matched to a gene. Germline lookup yields CDR1 MNHEY and CDR2 SVGAGI. This CDR3 comprises 14 residues.